The rows below give T cell receptor beta chains drawn from one sample of a study of blood T cell repertoires in COVID-19. Measured with immunoSEQ multiplex PCR; TCRdb has only the in-frame clones, and not every one. The data show approximately 190,000 clones, with 84% seen just once and 20% held by the top ten. Sequencing input: peripheral blood. Receptors were obtained from a human donor in a cohort sampled during active COVID-19. The CDR3 runs from the conserved cysteine through the conserved F or W. The D gene is left open where the match is weak. Size values are once, few and many counts, or a class for expanded clones, and some rows have none.

abundance: -; v_gene: TRBV18; j_gene: TRBJ1-2; d_gene: -; CDR3nt: TGTGCCAGCTCACCCCTGGACAGCCAGCCAATGCACACCTTC; CDR3aa: CASSPLDSQPMHTF
abundance: -; v_gene: TRBV5-1; j_gene: TRBJ1-4; d_gene: -; CDR3nt: TGCGCCAGCAGTCCGGGACACACTAATGAAAAACTGTTTTTT; CDR3aa: CASSPGHTNEKLFF
abundance: -; v_gene: TRBV18; j_gene: TRBJ1-4; d_gene: -; CDR3nt: TGTGCCAGCTCACCAGGGGCAGCAACTAATGAAAAACTGTTTTTT; CDR3aa: CASSPGAATNEKLFF
abundance: -; v_gene: TRBV30; j_gene: TRBJ2-5; d_gene: TRBD2; CDR3nt: TGTGCCTGGAGTCCGGGACTAGCGGGGATCCAAGAGACCCAGTACTTC; CDR3aa: CAWSPGLAGIQETQYF
abundance: -; v_gene: TRBV6-4; j_gene: TRBJ1-3; d_gene: -; CDR3nt: TGTGCCAGCAGTGTCTGCCGTACTCCTTTGACAGATAGAAACACCATATATTTT; CDR3aa: CASSVCRTPLTDRNTIYF
abundance: -; v_gene: TRBV5-1; j_gene: TRBJ2-1; d_gene: -; CDR3nt: TGCGCCAGCAGTCGTCTACCGTCTAACCTTAACAATGAGCAGTTCTTC; CDR3aa: CASSRLPSNLNNEQFF
abundance: -; v_gene: TRBV14; j_gene: TRBJ2-7; d_gene: -; CDR3nt: TGTGCCAGCAGCCCTCAAGGACTTCGGGAGCAGTACTTC; CDR3aa: CASSPQGLREQYF
abundance: -; v_gene: TRBV3-1/TRBV3-2; j_gene: TRBJ1-6; d_gene: -; CDR3nt: TGTGCCAGCAGCCAAGGGCCGAATAATTCACCCCTCCACTTT; CDR3aa: CASSQGPNNSPLHF
abundance: -; v_gene: TRBV3-1/TRBV3-2; j_gene: TRBJ1-1; d_gene: -; CDR3nt: TGTGCCAGCAGCCAACCCGGGACATCCATCCGGATCGACACTGAAGCTTTCTTT; CDR3aa: CASSQPGTSIRIDTEAFF
abundance: -; v_gene: TRBV19; j_gene: TRBJ1-2; d_gene: TRBD1; CDR3nt: TGTGCCAGTAGTATTGGACGGGACAGATGGAACTATGGCTACACCTTC; CDR3aa: CASSIGRDRWNYGYTF
abundance: -; v_gene: TRBV27; j_gene: TRBJ1-2; d_gene: -; CDR3nt: TGTGCCAGCAGTACAGCAGGGGTAACGGGCGGCTACACCTTC; CDR3aa: CASSTAGVTGGYTF
abundance: once; v_gene: TRBV5-1; j_gene: TRBJ1-1; d_gene: -; CDR3nt: TGCGCCAGCAGCTTGGGGTCTGAGGCTGAAGCTTTCTTT; CDR3aa: CASSLGSEAEAFF
abundance: -; v_gene: TRBV10-3; j_gene: TRBJ1-1; d_gene: -; CDR3nt: TGTGCCATCTCCGGGACACCTCAAACTGCGGCTTTCTTT; CDR3aa: CAISGTPQTAAFF
abundance: -; v_gene: TRBV19; j_gene: TRBJ1-1; d_gene: TRBD1; CDR3nt: TGTGCCAGTAGTCGAGACAGGGACACTGAAGCTTTCTTT; CDR3aa: CASSRDRDTEAFF
abundance: -; v_gene: TRBV10-3; j_gene: TRBJ1-6; d_gene: -; CDR3nt: TGTGCCACCGCTAGGCAGGGGCGATCGAATTCACCCCTCCACTTT; CDR3aa: CATARQGRSNSPLHF
abundance: -; v_gene: TRBV11-2; j_gene: TRBJ1-1; d_gene: -; CDR3nt: TGTGCCAGCAGCGTCAGAGGGATGCGCACTGAAGCTTTCTTT; CDR3aa: CASSVRGMRTEAFF
abundance: -; v_gene: TRBV19; j_gene: TRBJ2-5; d_gene: TRBD1; CDR3nt: TGTGCCAGTAGTATACAGGGGGCAAAGGAGACCCAGTACTTC; CDR3aa: CASSIQGAKETQYF
abundance: few; v_gene: TRBV7-3; j_gene: TRBJ1-2; d_gene: -; CDR3nt: TGTGCCAGCAGTTACAGGGTTTCGGATGGCTACACCTTC; CDR3aa: CASSYRVSDGYTF
abundance: -; v_gene: TRBV7-7; j_gene: TRBJ2-5; d_gene: TRBD1; CDR3nt: TGTGCTAGCAGCTGGACAGGGGATGGGGAGACCCAGTACTTC; CDR3aa: CASSWTGDGETQYF
abundance: -; v_gene: TRBV11-2; j_gene: TRBJ1-2; d_gene: -; CDR3nt: TGTGCCAGCAGCGCCCTTGCGGGCTTGGCAGGCGGCTACACCTTC; CDR3aa: CASSALAGLAGGYTF
abundance: -; v_gene: TRBV6-5; j_gene: TRBJ2-3; d_gene: -; CDR3nt: TGTGCCAGCAGTTGGGACATCAACACAGATACGCAGTATTTT; CDR3aa: CASSWDINTDTQYF
abundance: -; v_gene: TRBV5-6; j_gene: TRBJ1-1; d_gene: TRBD1; CDR3nt: TGTGCCAGCAGCTTTCCTGGACAGGGGCCCACTGAAGCTTTCTTT; CDR3aa: CASSFPGQGPTEAFF
abundance: -; v_gene: TRBV30; j_gene: TRBJ2-5; d_gene: TRBD2; CDR3nt: TGTGCCTGGAGTCCCGTCGGCGGGGGGATTCAAGAGACCCAGTACTTC; CDR3aa: CAWSPVGGGIQETQYF
abundance: -; v_gene: TRBV28; j_gene: TRBJ2-7; d_gene: TRBD1; CDR3nt: TGTGCCAGCAGTTTGACAGGGCCGACCTACGAGCAGTACTTC; CDR3aa: CASSLTGPTYEQYF
abundance: -; v_gene: TRBV28; j_gene: TRBJ2-3; d_gene: -; CDR3nt: TGTGCCAGCAGTCTCCAGTCTCTGCGGGATGCCACAGATACGCAGTATTTT; CDR3aa: CASSLQSLRDATDTQYF
abundance: once; v_gene: TRBV19; j_gene: TRBJ1-2; d_gene: -; CDR3nt: TGTGCCAGTAGTATCGGGGGGCGCCTGGACTATGGCTACACCTTC; CDR3aa: CASSIGGRLDYGYTF
abundance: few; v_gene: TRBV14; j_gene: TRBJ2-7; d_gene: TRBD1; CDR3nt: TGTGCCAGCAGCCAAGGGGCAGGGGGCTACGAGCAGTACTTC; CDR3aa: CASSQGAGGYEQYF
abundance: -; v_gene: TRBV4-2; j_gene: TRBJ2-3; d_gene: TRBD2; CDR3nt: TGTGCCAGCAGCCGAGGATCTAGCGGGAGGGAATCAGATACGCAGTATTTT; CDR3aa: CASSRGSSGRESDTQYF
abundance: -; v_gene: TRBV19; j_gene: TRBJ2-5; d_gene: TRBD1; CDR3nt: TGTGCCAGTAGTGCAAACAGGGGGCAAGAGACCCAGTACTTC; CDR3aa: CASSANRGQETQYF
abundance: -; v_gene: TRBV5-1; j_gene: TRBJ1-4; d_gene: -; CDR3nt: TGCGCCAGCAGCTTGGGCCAGGGGCGCGAAAAACTGTTTTTT; CDR3aa: CASSLGQGREKLFF
abundance: -; v_gene: TRBV5-1; j_gene: TRBJ1-1; d_gene: TRBD1; CDR3nt: TGCGCCAGCAGCGTTGGCGGGACAGGGGATACTGAAGCTTTCTTT; CDR3aa: CASSVGGTGDTEAFF
abundance: -; v_gene: TRBV6-6; j_gene: TRBJ1-2; d_gene: TRBD1; CDR3nt: TGTGCCAGCAGTCAACAGGGGGGCTATGGCTACACCTTC; CDR3aa: CASSQQGGYGYTF
abundance: -; v_gene: TRBV6-5; j_gene: TRBJ1-6; d_gene: TRBD1; CDR3nt: TGTGCCAGCAGTTCGGGACAGGGCCTTAATTCACCCCTCCACTTT; CDR3aa: CASSSGQGLNSPLHF